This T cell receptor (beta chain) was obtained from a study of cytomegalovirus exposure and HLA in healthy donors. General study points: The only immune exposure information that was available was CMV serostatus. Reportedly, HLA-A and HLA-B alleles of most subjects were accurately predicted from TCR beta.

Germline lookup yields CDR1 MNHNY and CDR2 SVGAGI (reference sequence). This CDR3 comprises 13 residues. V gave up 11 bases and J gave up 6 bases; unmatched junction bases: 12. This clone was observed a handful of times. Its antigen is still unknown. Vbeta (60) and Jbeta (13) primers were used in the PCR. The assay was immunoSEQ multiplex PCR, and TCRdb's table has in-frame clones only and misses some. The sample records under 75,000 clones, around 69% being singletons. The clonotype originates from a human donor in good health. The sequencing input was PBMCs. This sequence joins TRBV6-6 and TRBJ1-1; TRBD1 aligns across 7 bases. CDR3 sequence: CAVLSQGSAEAFF. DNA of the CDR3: TGTGCCGTTCTCTCACAGGGGAGCGCTGAAGCTTTCTTT.